The next 11 T cell receptor beta chains were all read from a single sample in a study of blood T cell repertoires in COVID-19. Sequencing used immunoSEQ multiplex PCR; TCRdb keeps in-frame clones, though not all of them. The sample carries around 38,000 clones, around 86% recorded once. The sequenced sample consisted of peripheral blood. The receptor set was obtained from a man between 70 and 80 years old with acute or convalescent COVID-19.

J is TRBJ1-1 and V is TRBV7-8; D remains ambiguous. With 7 bases removed from V and 0 bases from J, the gap between germline ends came to 9 bases. Germline assignment: CDR1 SGHVS and CDR2 FQNEAQ. The CDR3 has 13 residues. The CDR3 sequence is CASTLTLNTEAFF. CDR3 sequence (DNA): TGTGCCAGCACCTTGACATTGAACACTGAAGCTTTCTTT.

This chain joins TRBV7-9 and TRBJ1-1; D gene ambiguous. Trimming removed 2 bases at V and 0 bases at J, with 10 bases between. CDR1 SEHNR and CDR2 FQNEAQ come from the germline V gene (reference sequence). There are 15 residues in the CDR3. The CDR3 loop is CASSLSADMNTEAFF. Here the CDR3 DNA reads TGTGCCAGCAGCTTAAGTGCAGATATGAACACTGAAGCTTTCTTT.

The rearrangement joins TRBV5-4 to TRBJ1-1; D is unresolved. The CDR3 is made up of 12 amino acids. V lost 9 bases and J lost 2, with 11 bases in between. Germline CDR1 and CDR2: SGHNT and YYREEE (reference sequence). CDR3 sequence (DNA): TGTGCCACCGCGGACTATAACACTGAAGCTTTCTTT. Translation gives CATADYNTEAFF.

This chain uses TRBV4-2 with TRBJ2-1; D perhaps matches TRBD2 (6 bases). This CDR3 region has 13 residues. Germline V CDR1 and CDR2: LGHNA, YNFKEQ. Trimming left V 4 bases short and J 7 bases short, with 11 bases between. The CDR3 DNA follows: TGTGCCAGCAGCCCCACTAGCAGGAATGAGCAGTTCTTC. Its translation is CASSPTSRNEQFF.

The V and J genes are TRBV9 and TRBJ1-6; D is uncertain. The CDR3 length is 14 residues. The germline CDR1 and CDR2 sequences are SGDLS and YYNGEE. V lost 3 bases to trimming and J lost 4 bases, with 8 bases between them. This CDR3 reads CASSAGPYNSPLHF. CDR3 sequence (DNA): TGTGCCAGCAGCGCCGGTCCTTATAATTCACCCCTCCACTTT.

The chain is built from TRBV19 and TRBJ2-1; D is perhaps TRBD2 (6 bases). The CDR3 covers 17 residues. V lost 5 bases and J lost 8, with 25 bases in between. CDR1 and CDR2 from the germline V gene are LNHDA and SQIVND (reference sequence). The CDR3 coding sequence is TGTGCCAGTAGTCTTACCCCAGCGGGTTTTATTCCCCATGAGCAGTTCTTC. Protein: CASSLTPAGFIPHEQFF.

The chain joins TRBV20-1 to TRBJ1-1, with D perhaps TRBD1 (6 bases). The CDR3 has 11 residues. Looked up from germline, CDR1 is DFQATT and CDR2 is SNEGSKA (reference sequence). V was pared by 4 bases and J by 5 bases, with 8 bases between. The CDR3 here is CSATRGTEAFF. In nucleotides, the CDR3 is TGCAGTGCTACCAGGGGAACTGAAGCTTTCTTT.

The chain links TRBV18 to TRBJ2-5; 7 bases match TRBD1. V lost 5 bases to trimming and J lost 7 bases; unmatched junction nucleotides: 4. This CDR3 spans 12 amino acids. Germline CDR1 and CDR2: KGHSH and LQKENI. CDR3 coding DNA: TGTGCCAGCTCATCGACAGGGTTGACCCAGTACTTC. Translated: CASSSTGLTQYF.

This sequence joins TRBV6-6 and TRBJ2-7; 7 nucleotides line up with TRBD2. Trimming removed 5 bases from V and 1 base from J; junction bases left unmatched: 8. Germline V CDR1 and CDR2: MNHNY, SVGAGI (reference sequence). The CDR3 runs to 15 residues. CDR3 coding DNA: TGTGCCAGCAGTACCTGGGAGGGGCCTTCCTACGAGCAGTACTTC. As protein: CASSTWEGPSYEQYF.

V is TRBV12-5 and J is TRBJ1-1; 8 bases match TRBD1. V dropped 3 bases and J dropped 5; count of bases not matched to a gene: 8. CDR3 length: 15 residues. The germline gives CDR1 LGHNT, CDR2 FRNRAP. CDR3 amino acids: CASGFVQGANTEAFF. The CDR3 DNA sequence: TGTGCTAGTGGTTTCGTCCAGGGGGCCAATACTGAAGCTTTCTTT. The full variable domain, completed using reference TRBV12-5 and TRBJ1-1, is DARVTQTPRHKVTEMGQEVTMRCQPILGHNTVFWYRQTMMQGLELLAYFRNRAPLDDSGMPKDRFSAEMPDATLATLKIQPSEPRDSAVYFCASGFVQGANTEAFFGQGTRLTVV.

The V call is TRBV30, the J call TRBJ1-4; no definite D call. Between the trimmed V and J ends, which lost 3 bases and 7 bases, there was a span of 12 bases. The CDR3 extends over 13 amino acids. CDR1 and CDR2 (germline): GTSNPN, SVGIG (reference sequence). Written as DNA, the CDR3 is TGTGCCTGGAGCGCTGTGTCTAGTGAAAAACTGTTTTTT. It encodes CAWSAVSSEKLFF.